Listed below are T cell receptor beta chains from one sample, sequenced in a study of CD8 T cells in ankylosing spondylitis. TCRdb passed the 5' RACE reads through MiXCR, listing each CDR3 protein once. This sample has some 840,000 distinct CDR3 sequences, with approximately 12% found just once. The sequenced sample consisted of blood, either unsorted or a sorted T cell fraction (not recorded which). These receptors originate from a male donor with ankylosing spondylitis. The CDR3 runs from the conserved cysteine through the conserved F or W. The D gene is left open where the match is weak. Only some rows state a clone size, as once, few, many or a class for expanded clones.

v_gene	d_gene	j_gene	abundance	CDR3aa	CDR3nt
TRBV20-1	TRBD1	TRBJ1-3	-	CSARSIRGSGNTIYF	TGCAGTGCTAGATCCATCAGGGGGTCCGGAAACACCATATATTTT
TRBV10-3	-	TRBJ1-2	many	CASGGAFWGYTF	TGTGCCTCCGGGGGGGCATTTTGGGGCTACACCTTC
TRBV10-3	-	TRBJ2-3	-	CAISESTWSTDTQYF	TGTGCCATCAGTGAGTCGACTTGGAGCACAGATACGCAGTATTTT
TRBV5-5	-	TRBJ2-5	-	CASSPGFIETQYF	TGTGCCAGCAGCCCGGGCTTTATAGAGACCCAGTACTTC
TRBV7-2	-	TRBJ2-1	few	CASSSVFEGGEQFF	TGTGCCAGCAGCTCCGTCTTCGAGGGCGGCGAGCAGTTCTTC
TRBV29-1	-	TRBJ2-3	many	CSVEGRWGWGRPTDTQYF	TGCAGCGTTGAAGGACGTTGGGGTTGGGGGCGACCCACAGATACGCAGTATTTT
TRBV29-1	TRBD1	TRBJ2-3	few	CSVVGGQGIDTQYF	TGCAGCGTTGTGGGAGGACAGGGGATAGATACGCAGTATTTT
TRBV7-2	-	TRBJ1-6	few	CASASQGDYNSPLHF	TGTGCCAGTGCGAGCCAGGGAGATTATAATTCACCCCTCCACTTT
TRBV28	-	TRBJ2-1	few	CASSFADADFYNEQFF	TGTGCCAGCAGTTTTGCGGATGCAGATTTCTACAATGAGCAGTTCTTC
TRBV20-1	-	TRBJ2-7	few	CSARDDPRDGSYEQYF	TGCAGTGCTAGAGACGACCCCCGGGACGGCTCCTACGAGCAGTACTTC
TRBV5-1	TRBD2	TRBJ2-7	-	CASSRQMGTDGLAGREQYF	TGCGCCAGCAGCCGGCAAATGGGGACAGATGGACTAGCGGGAAGGGAGCAGTACTTC
TRBV18	-	TRBJ1-2	-	CASSPPPGGGYTF	TGTGCCAGCTCACCACCGCCCGGGGGTGGCTACACCTTC
TRBV10-3	TRBD1	TRBJ1-3	-	CAISSQGGGNTIYF	TGTGCCATCAGTTCCCAGGGGGGTGGAAACACCATATATTTT
TRBV9	-	TRBJ1-1	few	CASSTSMNTEAFF	TGTGCCAGCAGCACCTCAATGAACACTGAAGCTTTCTTT
TRBV12-3/TRBV12-4	TRBD2	TRBJ2-1	few	CASSSGLAGASLYNEQFF	TGTGCCAGCAGCTCGGGACTAGCGGGGGCCTCCCTCTACAATGAGCAGTTCTTC
TRBV20-1	TRBD2	TRBJ2-1	many	CSARSGLAGNEQFF	TGCAGTGCTAGGAGCGGACTAGCGGGCAATGAGCAGTTCTTC
TRBV6-1	TRBD1	TRBJ2-4	few	CASTGTGHDIQYF	TGTGCCAGCACCGGGACAGGGCACGACATTCAGTACTTC
TRBV20-1	-	TRBJ2-3	few	CSASIGSRTDTQYF	TGCAGTGCTAGTATCGGGAGCCGCACAGATACGCAGTATTTT
TRBV2	TRBD2	TRBJ2-5	-	CASSERTAGGETQYF	TGTGCCAGCAGTGAAAGGACGGCGGGGGGAGAGACCCAGTACTTC
TRBV6-2/TRBV6-3	-	TRBJ1-2	-	CASSEWGHRYGYTF	TGTGCCAGCAGTGAGTGGGGGCATCGCTATGGCTACACCTTC
TRBV7-2	TRBD1	TRBJ2-2	few	CASSPRTGGGYTGELFF	TGTGCCAGCAGCCCCAGGACAGGGGGCGGGTACACCGGGGAGCTGTTTTTT
TRBV27	-	TRBJ2-7	-	CASSLSATTATYEQYF	TGTGCCAGCAGTTTATCAGCGACAACTGCCACCTACGAGCAGTACTTC
TRBV5-6	TRBD1	TRBJ2-1	-	CASSFITGQSKFF	TGTGCCAGCAGCTTCATTACGGGACAGTCAAAGTTCTTC
TRBV7-2	-	TRBJ2-1	few	CASSLPGTRYEQFF	TGTGCCAGCAGCTTACCCGGGACCCGATATGAGCAGTTCTTC
TRBV23-1	TRBD1	TRBJ2-7	-	CASSQSAGGIDEQYF	TGCGCCAGCAGTCAATCTGCAGGGGGCATCGACGAGCAGTACTTC
TRBV7-9	TRBD1	TRBJ1-4	-	CASSRPTGEWGEKLFF	TGTGCCAGCAGCCGCCCTACAGGGGAATGGGGGGAAAAACTGTTTTTT
TRBV5-1	-	TRBJ2-1	few	CASSAGPYPYNEQFF	TGCGCCAGCAGCGCGGGTCCCTACCCCTACAATGAGCAGTTCTTC
TRBV20-1	-	TRBJ1-3	-	CSARKLGVGNTIYF	TGCAGTGCTAGAAAGTTGGGGGTTGGAAACACCATATATTTT
TRBV4-2	-	TRBJ1-6	few	CASSPGSLRSPLHF	TGTGCCAGCAGCCCGGGGAGCTTGCGCTCACCCCTCCACTTT
TRBV10-3	TRBD2	TRBJ2-1	-	CAISERRSGGANEQFF	TGTGCCATCAGTGAAAGAAGGAGCGGGGGGGCAAATGAGCAGTTCTTC
TRBV6-5	-	TRBJ1-6	-	CASSSPGRPLHF	TGTGCCAGCAGTTCCCCTGGGCGCCCCCTCCACTTT
TRBV20-1	-	TRBJ1-2	-	CSARVQSGRYTF	TGCAGTGCTAGAGTACAGTCAGGTCGCTACACCTTC
TRBV2	TRBD1	TRBJ2-7	few	CASNGRGSFSYEQYF	TGTGCCAGCAACGGCAGGGGGTCTTTCTCCTACGAGCAGTACTTC
TRBV6-1	TRBD1	TRBJ1-1	-	CASSHAQGRGHTEAFF	TGTGCCAGCAGCCACGCCCAGGGCAGGGGGCACACTGAAGCTTTCTTT
TRBV29-1	TRBD2	TRBJ2-3	-	CSVVLAGFSTDTQYF	TGCAGCGTTGTGCTAGCGGGCTTTTCCACAGATACGCAGTATTTT
TRBV4-2	-	TRBJ2-7	few	CASSQGAGLREQYF	TGTGCCAGCAGCCAAGGGGCCGGATTGCGGGAGCAGTACTTC
TRBV7-2	TRBD1	TRBJ1-5	few	CASSPHRGNSNQPQHF	TGTGCCAGCAGCCCACACAGGGGAAATAGCAATCAGCCCCAGCATTTT
TRBV29-1	-	TRBJ2-5	many	CSVGGRAGDSKETQYF	TGCAGCGTGGGCGGCCGGGCAGGGGACTCGAAAGAGACCCAGTACTTC
TRBV20-1	TRBD2	TRBJ2-3	-	CSAVLAGASADTQYF	TGCAGTGCTGTCCTAGCGGGGGCTAGCGCAGATACGCAGTATTTT
TRBV20-1	-	TRBJ2-4	-	CSARAPFIAKNIQYF	TGCAGTGCTAGAGCCCCCTTTATAGCCAAAAACATTCAGTACTTC
TRBV27	-	TRBJ2-1	-	CASRGIESYNEQFF	TGTGCCAGCAGAGGGATAGAATCCTACAATGAGCAGTTCTTC
TRBV3-1	TRBD2	TRBJ2-1	few	CASSHTTGGPYNEQFF	TGTGCCAGCAGCCACACCACGGGGGGGCCTTACAATGAGCAGTTCTTC
TRBV5-1	TRBD2	TRBJ2-1	-	CASSGLAGGCYNEQFF	TGCGCCAGCAGCGGGCTAGCGGGAGGATGCTACAATGAGCAGTTCTTC
TRBV7-2	-	TRBJ1-1	few	CASSLGRGDRAFF	TGTGCCAGCAGCTTAGGGCGGGGCGATCGGGCTTTCTTT
TRBV20-1	-	TRBJ1-4	-	CSAGRGDDEKLFF	TGCAGTGCTGGGCGGGGAGACGATGAAAAACTGTTTTTT
TRBV27	-	TRBJ2-6	few	CASSLRFSFISSGANVLTF	TGTGCCAGCAGTTTAAGGTTCAGTTTTATCAGCTCTGGGGCCAACGTCCTGACTTTC